A selection of T cell receptor beta chains follows, all from one sample in a study of blood T cell repertoires in COVID-19. Assay used: immunoSEQ multiplex PCR; TCRdb lists only in-frame clones, some missing. The table has under 350,000 clones, around 89% seen once. Sequenced input: peripheral blood. The receptors shown here come from a man between 40 and 49 years old with acute or convalescent COVID-19. Both conserved end residues are part of each CDR3. Each record gives: CDR3 length, D gene, J gene, V gene, CDR3 DNA, CDR3 protein. A D gene is named only where the DNA matches it firmly.

14	NA	TRBJ1-2	TRBV11-2	TGTGCCAGCGGTGGGACAAGGCCTAACTATGGCTACACCTTC	CASGGTRPNYGYTF
13	TRBD1	TRBJ2-1	TRBV12-5	TGTGCTAGTGGTTTGGTCAGGGGGTATGAGCAGTTCTTC	CASGLVRGYEQFF
15	NA	TRBJ2-7	TRBV5-1	TGCGCCAGCAGCTTGAATGTTGGACAGCCCCCGGAGCAGTACTTC	CASSLNVGQPPEQYF
17	NA	TRBJ1-6	TRBV5-1	TGCGCCAGCAGCTCCGACCTGGTAGCGGGATCTAGTTCACCCCTCCACTTT	CASSSDLVAGSSSPLHF
15	TRBD1	TRBJ1-6	TRBV30	TGTGCCTGGAGTTTCATCGACAGGGAAAGTTCACCCCTCCACTTT	CAWSFIDRESSPLHF
15	TRBD1	TRBJ2-7	TRBV2	TGTGCCAGCAGTTCATTGACAGGGGGTTTTTACGAGCAGTACTTC	CASSSLTGGFYEQYF
14	NA	TRBJ2-5	TRBV9	TGTGCCAGCAGCGTAGGGGCAGGGCAAGAGACCCAGTACTTC	CASSVGAGQETQYF
13	TRBD1	TRBJ2-7	TRBV24-1	TGTGCCACCAGTCCGGGACAGGGTTACGAGCAGTACTTC	CATSPGQGYEQYF
11	NA	TRBJ1-2	TRBV2	TGTGCCAGCAGTCAAACTTATGGCTACACCTTC	CASSQTYGYTF
13	NA	TRBJ1-5	TRBV12-5	TGTGCTAGTAGCCTATATAGCAATCAGCCCCAGCATTTT	CASSLYSNQPQHF
15	TRBD1	TRBJ1-4	TRBV9	TGTGCCAGCAGCGCCCGACCAGGGGGAGGTGAAAAACTGTTTTTT	CASSARPGGGEKLFF
17	TRBD2	TRBJ2-2	TRBV4-2	TGTGCCAGCAGCCAAACGGGGGGGGATGCGAACACCGGGGAGCTGTTTTTT	CASSQTGGDANTGELFF
15	NA	TRBJ1-2	TRBV4-1	TGCGCCAGCAGCCAAGAACCAGGCACTAACTATGGCTACACCTTC	CASSQEPGTNYGYTF